Described below is a single TCR beta chain sequence and its context. How the authors handled the data: The authors estimated nucleated cell counts from reference gene primer amplification. The repertoire was sequenced with immunoSEQ multiplex PCR; TCRdb's copy has only in-frame clones and lacks some. Clonal size and the V and J genes are those of that table, whereas D and trimming came from the DNA. This repertoire shows about 330,000 clones, around 83% found once; its top ten account for approximately 1.1%. After removal of 5 bases from V and 0 bases from J, the junction contained 12 bases not matched to a gene. Germline-derived CDR1 and CDR2 are LNHDA and SQIVND (reference sequence). The CDR3 consists of 18 residues. The source of the sample is a study of blood T cell repertoires in COVID-19. Overall study context: Samples of COVID-19 (acute and convalescent) were obtained from the United States, Italy and Spain. The cDNA or gDNA used as material had been derived from T cells, B-cell-depleted T cells, or PBMCs.

The V call is TRBV19, the J call TRBJ2-5; 10 bases line up with TRBD1. The TCR sequence derives from a woman in her forties or fifties with acute or convalescent COVID-19. The specimen was peripheral blood. The CDR3 DNA reads as TGTGCCAGTAGTCCTCGGGACAGGGGATGGGGGGACCAAGAGACCCAGTACTTC. This gives the protein CASSPRDRGWGDQETQYF.